This entry lists 11 T cell receptor beta chains sequenced from one sample in a study of beta chain features in type 1 diabetes. Reverse transcribing all isolated RNA meant expressed TCRB transcripts were sequenced. TCRdb keeps only in-frame clones here, not all; method: immunoSEQ multiplex PCR. This table has 200,000 to 300,000 clones, 68% appearing once. Sequenced material: naive CD4+ T cells from blood. The receptors here all came from a man aged 25-40 years in good health.

This chain joins TRBV29-1 and TRBJ2-5; TRBD2 might be the D (6 bases). CDR1 SQVTM and CDR2 ANQGSEA come from the germline V gene. The V gene lost 3 bases and the J gene lost 4 bases, with 15 bases spanning the gap. CDR3 length equals 14 residues. This chain's CDR3 is CSVEVTGGLETQYF. DNA for the CDR3: TGCAGCGTTGAGGTGACCGGGGGACTAGAGACCCAGTACTTC. The full variable domain, completed using reference TRBV29-1 and TRBJ2-5, is SAVISQKPSRDICQRGTSLTIQCQVDSQVTMMFWYRQQPGQSLTLIATANQGSEATYESGFVIDKFPISRPNLTFSTLTVSNMSPEDSSIYLCSVEVTGGLETQYFGPGTRLLVL.

J is TRBJ2-2 and V is TRBV5-1, with 7 positions matching TRBD2. Germline V lookup: CDR1 SGHRS, CDR2 YFSETQ. The J segment lost 1 base and the V segment lost 5 bases, leaving 5 bases of the junction unmatched. The CDR3 has 15 amino acids. The CDR3 DNA sequence: TGCGCCAGCAGAAATAGCGGGCTGAACACCGGGGAGCTGTTTTTT. As protein: CASRNSGLNTGELFF.

This clone was seen once. The chain couples TRBV6-5 to TRBJ2-1; possible D gene TRBD2, 6 bases. The CDR3 loop spans 14 amino acids. Trimming removed 9 bases from V and 3 bases from J, with 15 bases in between. Germline lookup yields CDR1 MNHEY and CDR2 SVGAGI. The CDR3 sequence is CASATGTDYNEQFF. The CDR3, as DNA: TGTGCCAGTGCTACCGGGACTGACTACAATGAGCAGTTCTTC.

The rearrangement links TRBV30 to TRBJ1-5; 8 positions agree with TRBD1. The V gene's germline CDR1 is GTSNPN and CDR2 SVGIG (reference sequence). Trimming took 1 base from V and 7 from J; bases not matched to a gene: 6. The CDR3 sequence is 14 residues long. CDR3: CAWSADRGWQPQHF. The DNA for the CDR3 is TGTGCCTGGAGTGCCGACAGGGGATGGCAGCCCCAGCATTTT.

The genes are TRBV6-5 and TRBJ1-2; a weak D match, TRBD1 (5 bases). V dropped 0 bases and J dropped 6 bases, with 17 bases sitting between them. The CDR3 totals 16 residues. CDR1 and CDR2 (germline): MNHEY, SVGAGI. The CDR3 reads CASSYSDFSIRDGYTF. As DNA, the CDR3 is TGTGCCAGCAGTTACTCTGACTTTTCGATCAGGGATGGCTACACCTTC.

The rearrangement links TRBV7-9 to TRBJ2-5; TRBD2 might be the D (5 bases). This CDR3 has 15 amino acids. Germline V gene lookup returns CDR1 SEHNR and CDR2 FQNEAQ (reference sequence). Between the trimmed V and J ends, which lost 5 bases and 0 bases, there was a span of 13 bases. CDR3 sequence (DNA): TGTGCCAGCAGCCCGGTCGGACTGAACCAAGAGACCCAGTACTTC. Translated, it gives CASSPVGLNQETQYF.

This chain joins TRBV30 and TRBJ2-1; 11 positions agree with TRBD2. The CDR3 is 17 amino acids. The germline V gene encodes CDR1 GTSNPN and CDR2 SVGIG (reference sequence). The ends lost 3 bases at V and 4 bases at J; junction bases unmatched: 11. CDR3 nucleotides: TGTGCCTGGAGACATACCCTGACTAGCGGGACATACAATGAGCAGTTCTTC. This translates into CAWRHTLTSGTYNEQFF.

In this sample, this clone turned up once. J is TRBJ2-1 and V is TRBV30; D tentatively fits TRBD1 or TRBD2 (5 bases each). Trimming took off 3 bases at V and 7 bases at J, with 10 bases between the two ends. The CDR3 totals 12 residues. The germline V gene has CDR1 GTSNPN and CDR2 SVGIG (reference sequence). In DNA form, the CDR3 reads TGTGCCTGGAGGGGGACGGCGAATGAGCAGTTCTTC. Residues: CAWRGTANEQFF.

The chain uses TRBV5-6 and TRBJ2-5, with 16 positions matching TRBD2. The CDR3 contains 18 residues. CDR1 and CDR2 from the germline V gene are SGHDT and YYEEEE. J lost 4 bases, V lost 4 bases, and 10 bases had no gene match. The CDR3 loop is CASSLPGLAGGPGETQYF. CDR3 nucleotide sequence: TGTGCCAGCAGCCTCCCGGGACTAGCGGGAGGGCCAGGAGAGACCCAGTACTTC.

This clone appeared once. The chain links TRBV2 to TRBJ1-2; D is possibly TRBD1 (6 bases). Trimming stripped 6 bases from V and 7 bases from J, with 24 bases between. The CDR3 length is 16 residues. Looked up from germline, CDR1 is SNHLY and CDR2 is FYNNEI. Here the CDR3 DNA reads TGTGCCAGCAGCTCTCTCGTCAAACAGGGAGGAAGTGGCTACACCTTC. Translation: CASSSLVKQGGSGYTF.

This rearrangement joins TRBV30 to TRBJ1-5; maybe TRBD1 (5 bases). The V end was cut by 3 bases, the J end by 6 bases, with 12 bases between. Germline lookup yields CDR1 GTSNPN and CDR2 SVGIG (reference sequence). This CDR3 has 13 residues. In DNA form, the CDR3 reads TGTGCCTGGAGCCCGGAGGGGATTCAGCCCCAGCATTTT. As protein: CAWSPEGIQPQHF.